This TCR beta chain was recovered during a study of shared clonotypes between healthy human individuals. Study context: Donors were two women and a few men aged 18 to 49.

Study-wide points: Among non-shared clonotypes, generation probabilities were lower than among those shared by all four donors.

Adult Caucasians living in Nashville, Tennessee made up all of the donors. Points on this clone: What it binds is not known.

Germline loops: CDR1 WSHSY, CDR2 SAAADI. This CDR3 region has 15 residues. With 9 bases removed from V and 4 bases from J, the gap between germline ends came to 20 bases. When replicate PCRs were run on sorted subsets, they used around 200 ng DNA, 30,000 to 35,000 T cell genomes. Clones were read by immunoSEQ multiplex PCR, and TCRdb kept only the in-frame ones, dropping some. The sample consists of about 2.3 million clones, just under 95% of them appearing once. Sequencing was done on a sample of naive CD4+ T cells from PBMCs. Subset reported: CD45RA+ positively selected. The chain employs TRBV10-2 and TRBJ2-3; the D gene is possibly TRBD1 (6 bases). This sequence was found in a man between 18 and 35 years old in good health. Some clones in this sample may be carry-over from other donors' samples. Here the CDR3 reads CASFRGEAVPDTQYF. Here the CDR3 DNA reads TGCGCCAGTTTCAGGGGAGAAGCAGTTCCAGATACGCAGTATTTT.